Sequencing of this TCR beta chain was carried out in a study of blood T cell repertoires in COVID-19. Study context: In each case, the material was cDNA or gDNA derived from T cells, B-cell-depleted T cells, or PBMCs.

It was within 2 weeks before study entry that exposed participants met a COVID-19 case. The V end was cut by 3 bases, the J end by 4 bases, with 12 bases between. The CDR3 is made up of 14 amino acids. Per germline, CDR1 MNHEY and CDR2 SMNVEV (reference sequence). Per the authors' pipeline: Reference gene primer amplification yielded estimated nucleated cell counts. The table came from immunoSEQ multiplex PCR; TCRdb's copy has only in-frame clones and leaves some out. V, J and clone size are taken as reported in that table, and D and trimming were inferred from the DNA itself. The data show about 280,000 clones, approximately 80% seen once. This clone appeared a single time.

The rearrangement joins TRBV27 to TRBJ1-2; tentatively, D is TRBD1 (5 bases). Input material: PBMCs or T cells enriched from blood (not recorded which). This TCR was recovered from a man aged 40-50 years who had been exposed to COVID-19. This CDR3 is CASSFDSSLYGYTF. The DNA of the CDR3 is TGTGCCAGCAGTTTCGACAGTTCTCTCTATGGCTACACCTTC.